This entry lists 4 T cell receptor beta chains sequenced from one sample in a study of blood T cell repertoires in COVID-19. Profiled with immunoSEQ multiplex PCR; TCRdb holds only in-frame clones, not every one. The sample has 150,000 to 200,000 clones; roughly 91% are singletons. Sequencing was performed on peripheral blood. These receptors were obtained from a man aged 45-60 years who had recovered from COVID-19.

In its sample, this clone was seen once. This rearrangement joins TRBV28 to TRBJ1-5, with D possibly TRBD1 on 6 matching bases. This CDR3 is 14 amino acids long. The V end lost 3 bases, the J end lost 5 bases, and 11 bases lay between the germline ends. Germline loops: CDR1 MDHEN, CDR2 SYDVKM. CDR3 sequence (DNA): TGTGCCAGCAGTTTCACAGGGAATGATCAGCCCCAGCATTTT. This gives the protein CASSFTGNDQPQHF.

The chain couples TRBV7-2 to TRBJ1-2, with unresolved D. The CDR3 runs to 13 residues. The germline CDR1 and CDR2 sequences are SGHTA and FQGNSA. With 0 bases removed from V and 4 bases from J, the gap between germline ends came to 6 bases. Written as DNA, the CDR3 is TGTGCCAGCAGCTTAGCGGCAACCTATGGCTACACCTTC. This translates into CASSLAATYGYTF.

The chain is built from TRBV29-1 and TRBJ1-1; D is undetermined. Trimming stripped 4 bases from V and 3 bases from J, with 12 bases between. CDR3 length equals 13 residues. Germline V gives CDR1 SQVTM, CDR2 ANQGSEA. The DNA of the CDR3 is TGCAGCGTTGTCCGAGGGTCGGACACTGAAGCTTTCTTT. Protein sequence: CSVVRGSDTEAFF.

This clone was recorded once. The rearrangement joins TRBV7-9 to TRBJ1-1; a weak D match, TRBD1 (6 bases). Germline V gene data show CDR1 as SEHNR and CDR2 as FQNEAQ (reference sequence). Trimming cost V 1 base and J 6 bases, with 12 bases left between them. The CDR3 consists of 14 residues. The CDR3 bases are TGTGCCAGCAGCTTAGAGTCGGGACAATCTGAAGCTTTCTTT. Translated: CASSLESGQSEAFF.